The 27 T cell receptor beta chains listed next were all sequenced from one sample in a study of CD8+CD57+ T cells in acquired aplastic anemia. All sequencing subjects had displayed CD8+CD57+ cell expansion on flow cytometry. Genomic DNA served as template for TCR beta VDJ and CDR3 profiling. TCRdb used MiXCR to reprocess the reads, holding one entry per CDR3 protein. The sample has over 250,000 distinct CDR3 sequences; under 65% are singletons. Material for sequencing was sorted CD4+, CD8+, or CD8+CD57+ T cells (not recorded which) from PBMCs. The receptors here all came from a human donor with aplastic anemia.

This clonotype has more than one count but fewer than ten. The rearrangement links TRBV20-1 to TRBJ2-3, with 7 bases fitting TRBD2. The CDR3 spans 13 residues. Per germline, CDR1 DFQATT and CDR2 SNEGSKA (reference sequence). J gave up 4 bases and V 1 base, and 2 bases lay outside the gene matches. The CDR3: CSARGGGADTQYF. In DNA form, the CDR3 reads TGCAGTGCTAGAGGGGGAGGGGCAGATACGCAGTATTTT.

V and J are TRBV25-1 and TRBJ1-4; D gene uncertain. The germline V gene has CDR1 MGHDK and CDR2 SYGVNS. The CDR3 covers 13 residues. The V end was cut by 4 bases, the J end by 7 bases, with 10 bases between. The CDR3 DNA follows: TGTGCCAGCAGTGGGCTAGGGCCTGAAAAACTGTTTTTT. Translating it yields CASSGLGPEKLFF.

As regards this clonotype: At one end, the junction sequence differs from germline, possibly due to a read error. The J gene is TRBJ2-2, the V gene TRBV7-9; 12 bases are shared with TRBD2. CDR1 and CDR2 (germline): SEHNR, FQNEAQ (reference sequence). The CDR3 has 17 amino acids. CDR3 nucleotides: TGCGCCAGCAGCCCATTCCTAGCGGGGGGGGGCACCGGGGAGCTGTTTTTT. Amino acids: CASSPFLAGGGTGELFF.

Comment on this clonotype: A read error may account for a junction end that differs from germline. The gene calls are TRBV20-1 and TRBJ2-5; 8 bases map to TRBD1. The CDR3 is 13 amino acids. Germline CDR1 reads DFQATT; CDR2 reads SNEGSKA (reference sequence). The CDR3 DNA reads as TGCAGTGCCGCGGGACAGGCGCAAGAGACCCAGCACTTC. It yields the protein CSAAGQAQETQHF.

V is TRBV19 and J is TRBJ2-3; no clear D. The CDR3 is 15 residues long. CDR1 is LNHDA, CDR2 SQIVND, per germline (reference sequence). Trimming left V 3 bases short and J 3 bases short, with 13 bases between. CDR3 nucleotide sequence: TGTGCCAGTAGTATTGGCCCAGCCAGTACAGATACGCAGTATTTT. Translation: CASSIGPASTDTQYF.

The sample holds many counts of this clonotype. The chain carries TRBV11-2 and TRBJ1-2, with a possible D match to TRBD1 (6 bases). Germline V gene lookup returns CDR1 SGHAT and CDR2 FQNNGV. The CDR3 totals 16 residues. V lost 0 bases to trimming and J lost 4 bases, with 15 bases between them. The CDR3 sequence: CASSLDRGRRSYGYTF. CDR3 coding DNA: TGTGCCAGCAGCTTAGACAGGGGCCGAAGATCCTATGGCTACACCTTC. Full variable domain (outside the CDR3, taken from reference TRBV11-2 and TRBJ1-2): EAGVAQSPRYKIIEKRQSVAFWCNPISGHATLYWYQQILGQGPKLLIQFQNNGVVDDSQLPKDRFSAERLKGVDSTLKIQPAKLEDSAVYLCASSLDRGRRSYGYTFGSGTRLTVV.

The chain joins TRBV7-9 to TRBJ2-3; 12 bases line up with TRBD2. Germline CDR1 reads SEHNR; CDR2 reads FQNEAQ (reference sequence). V trimming: 5 bases; J trimming: 0 bases; junction bases outside the gene matches: 12. This CDR3 comprises 19 residues. The CDR3 sequence: CASSAWTSGTLTSTDTQYF. CDR3 DNA sequence: TGTGCCAGCAGCGCTTGGACTAGCGGGACCCTGACTAGCACAGATACGCAGTATTTT.

At least ten counts were recorded for this clonotype. The rearrangement links TRBV19 to TRBJ2-5; perhaps TRBD1 as D (5 bases). CDR1 and CDR2 (germline): LNHDA, SQIVND (reference sequence). With 4 bases removed from V and 4 bases from J, the gap between germline ends came to 13 bases. This CDR3 has 14 residues. In DNA, the CDR3 is TGTGCCAGTAGTAACCCTCGCAGGGTAGAGACCCAGTACTTC. Its protein is CASSNPRRVETQYF.

This chain links TRBV10-3 with TRBJ2-1, with D perhaps TRBD2 (5 bases). The CDR3 is made up of 13 amino acids. The germline V gene encodes CDR1 ENHRY and CDR2 SYGVKD. Between the trimmed V and J ends, which lost 0 bases and 9 bases, there was a span of 9 bases. The chain's CDR3 is CAISESKAVEQFF. CDR3 nucleotide sequence: TGTGCCATCAGTGAGTCGAAAGCGGTTGAGCAGTTCTTC.

This clonotype was seen many times. V is TRBV20-1 and J is TRBJ2-7, with 12 positions matching TRBD2. The CDR3 covers 14 residues. J lost 4 bases, V lost 2 bases, and 3 bases had no gene match. Germline CDR1 reads DFQATT; CDR2 reads SNEGSKA (reference sequence). The CDR3 region is CSARTGTSGYEQYF. The CDR3 DNA sequence: TGCAGTGCTAGAACCGGGACTAGCGGGTACGAGCAGTACTTC.

This clonotype was detected only once. DNA of the CDR3: TGTGCCAGCAGTGACGCTAGTTTGGGGTCTGCAGATACGCAGTATTTT. As protein: CASSDASLGSADTQYF. The V and J genes are TRBV25-1 and TRBJ2-3; D gene unclear. Trimming left V 3 bases short and J 4 bases short, with 17 bases between. Germline loops: CDR1 MGHDK, CDR2 SYGVNS. This CDR3 comprises 16 residues. Complete variable domain (other parts from reference TRBV25-1 and TRBJ2-3): EADIYQTPRYLVIGTGKKITLECSQTMGHDKMYWYQQDPGMELHLIHYSYGVNSTEKGDLSSESTVSRIRTEHFPLTLESARPSHTSQYLCASSDASLGSADTQYFGPGTRLTVL.

The rearrangement uses TRBV5-1 and TRBJ1-1; D is uncertain. CDR1 SGHRS and CDR2 YFSETQ come from the germline V gene. The CDR3 sequence is 15 residues long. V lost 4 bases to trimming and J lost 0 bases, with 13 bases between them. The CDR3 nucleotides are TGCGCCAGCAGCCATGCCTCCAGTTTGAACACTGAAGCTTTCTTT. Protein sequence: CASSHASSLNTEAFF.

This chain joins TRBV7-9 and TRBJ2-7; D may be TRBD2 (5 bases). From germline, CDR1 is SEHNR and CDR2 FQNEAQ (reference sequence). The CDR3 has 12 amino acids. Trimming took 2 bases from V and 6 from J, leaving 8 bases between them. The CDR3 sequence is CASSLPGVEQYF. The CDR3 DNA reads as TGTGCCAGCAGCTTACCCGGGGTCGAGCAGTACTTC.

J is TRBJ2-1 and V is TRBV7-6, with 14 bases lining up with TRBD2. V was clipped by 0 bases and J by 7 bases; unmatched bases: 2. The CDR3 has 16 residues. Germline V CDR1 and CDR2: SGHVS, FNYEAQ. Here the CDR3 reads CASSLAGLAGANEQFF. The CDR3 bases are TGTGCCAGCAGCTTAGCGGGACTAGCGGGGGCGAATGAGCAGTTCTTC. The entire variable domain, with the rest obtained from reference TRBV7-6 and TRBJ2-1, is as follows: GAGVSQSPRYKVTKRGQDVALRCDPISGHVSLYWYRQALGQGPEFLTYFNYEAQQDKSGLPNDRFSAERPEGSISTLTIQRTEQRDSAMYRCASSLAGLAGANEQFFGPGTRLTVL.

This clonotype appeared once. The chain combines TRBV2 with TRBJ2-7; TRBD1 aligns across 10 bases. The end of the DNA is better explained by TRBJ2-5, so the J call may be wrong. Germline loops: CDR1 SNHLY, CDR2 FYNNEI. CDR3 length equals 13 residues. The CDR3: CASRGQGGETQYF. CDR3 bases: TGTGCCAGCAGAGGACAGGGGGGCGAGACCCAGTACTTC.

This sequence joins TRBV2 and TRBJ2-2; unclear D gene. Germline V gene data show CDR1 as SNHLY and CDR2 as FYNNEI. Trimming cost V 5 bases and J 1 base, with 11 bases left between them. The CDR3 totals 15 residues. The CDR3 sequence: CASSQTPENTGELFF. CDR3 nucleotide sequence: TGTGCCAGCAGTCAGACCCCCGAGAACACCGGGGAGCTGTTTTTT.

The table lists this clonotype with many counts. This chain links TRBV5-1 with TRBJ2-5; D remains ambiguous. In germline, CDR1 is SGHRS, CDR2 YFSETQ. Trimming removed 4 bases from V and 4 bases from J, with 11 bases in between. This CDR3 is built from 13 residues. CDR3 loop: CASSTLPGETQYF. The CDR3 DNA reads TGCGCCAGCAGCACCCTCCCGGGAGAGACCCAGTACTTC.

The V and J genes are TRBV5-1 and TRBJ2-7, with D uncertain. V lost 5 bases and J lost 3, with 18 bases in between. Germline-derived CDR1 and CDR2 are SGHRS and YFSETQ. The CDR3 has 15 amino acids. CDR3 nucleotide sequence: TGCGCCAGCAGGCCGGGTACCGAAGATTACTACGAGCAGTACTTC. Translating gives CASRPGTEDYYEQYF.

This clonotype has at least ten counts. Germline is not matched at one junction end, which may reflect a read error. The rearrangement uses TRBV6-6 and TRBJ1-2, with D possibly being TRBD1 (5 bases). In germline, CDR1 is MNHNY, CDR2 SVGAGI (reference sequence). The CDR3 is 15 amino acids. Here the CDR3 reads CASSYQTVPNYGYTF. In DNA, the CDR3 is TGTGCCAGCAGTTACCAGACAGTTCCTAATTATGGCTACACCTTC.

The chain is built from TRBV29-1 and TRBJ2-1; 9 positions agree with TRBD2. Trimming cost V 2 bases and J 1 base; bases outside gene matches: 3. In germline, CDR1 is SQVTM, CDR2 ANQGSEA. The CDR3 is made up of 15 amino acids. CDR3 DNA: TGCAGCGTTGAATTGGCGGGAGGGTCCTACAATGAGCAGTTCTTC. Amino acids: CSVELAGGSYNEQFF.

This clonotype turned up a few times. Given a much more abundant clone one base away, this may be a read error. The V gene is TRBV7-3, the J gene TRBJ1-2; 10 positions agree with TRBD1. This CDR3 is built from 13 residues. Germline-derived CDR1 and CDR2 are SGHTA and FQGTGA. V was clipped by 8 bases and J by 8 bases; unmatched bases: 8. CDR3 sequence reads: CASGSRQGAGYTF. In nucleotides, the CDR3 is TGTGCCAGCGGCTCCAGACAGGGGGCCGGCTACACCTTC.

The chain carries TRBV29-1 and TRBJ1-1; perhaps TRBD1 as D (5 bases). V lost 6 bases to trimming and J lost 1 base, with 18 bases between them. The germline CDR1 and CDR2 sequences are SQVTM and ANQGSEA. This CDR3 is 15 amino acids long. CDR3 in DNA: TGCAGCGTCGATAATATGGGACTTGGGAACACTGAAGCTTTCTTT. Protein sequence: CSVDNMGLGNTEAFF.

The chain couples TRBV20-1 to TRBJ1-5, with a possible D match to TRBD1 (6 bases). Germline V gene data show CDR1 as DFQATT and CDR2 as SNEGSKA (reference sequence). The CDR3 sequence is 17 residues long. Between the trimmed V and J ends, which lost 0 bases and 7 bases, there was a span of 22 bases. The DNA of the CDR3 is TGCAGTGCTAGAGAATCCGGGACATCACGGTCGAAGCAGCCCCAGCATTTT. As protein: CSARESGTSRSKQPQHF.

The chain uses TRBV9 and TRBJ1-1; D is possibly TRBD1 (6 bases). This CDR3 has 15 amino acids. Germline V gene sequence: CDR1 SGDLS, CDR2 YYNGEE. V lost 0 bases to trimming and J lost 1 base, with 10 bases between them. CDR3 sequence: CASSVVGTPNTEAFF. CDR3 DNA: TGTGCCAGCAGCGTAGTGGGGACACCGAACACTGAAGCTTTCTTT.

This chain uses TRBV10-3 with TRBJ1-2; 7 positions agree with TRBD1. J lost 0 bases, V lost 2 bases, and 9 bases had no gene match. The CDR3 covers 17 residues. CDR1 ENHRY and CDR2 SYGVKD come from the germline V gene. The chain's CDR3 is CAISERVGGQPNYGYTF. The CDR3 DNA is TGTGCCATCAGTGAGCGAGTAGGGGGCCAACCTAACTATGGCTACACCTTC.

The gene calls are TRBV18 and TRBJ2-1, with D unresolved. Trimming shortened V by 0 bases and J by 6 bases, and 12 bases separated the two germline ends. The CDR3 has 15 amino acids. Germline assignment: CDR1 KGHSH and CDR2 LQKENI. CDR3 sequence: CASSPPSTPGNEQFF. CDR3 nucleotide sequence: TGTGCCAGCTCACCACCTAGTACCCCCGGCAATGAGCAGTTCTTC.

This clonotype was counted ten times or more. This chain uses TRBV5-1 with TRBJ2-3; D gene unclear. With 2 bases removed from V and 2 bases from J, the gap between germline ends came to 12 bases. The germline V gene has CDR1 SGHRS and CDR2 YFSETQ. This CDR3 has 15 residues. CDR3 region: CASSFSFTTTDTQYF. The CDR3 region has the DNA TGCGCCAGCAGCTTCTCCTTTACTACCACAGATACGCAGTATTTT.